In its sample, the clone carrying this T cell receptor (beta chain) was seen a few times. This entry is derived from a study of blood T cell repertoires in COVID-19. Overall study: From the United States, Italy and Spain came samples of acute and convalescent COVID-19. T cells, B-cell-depleted T cells, or PBMCs supplied cDNA or gDNA.

V lost 7 bases to trimming and J lost 6 bases; unmatched junction nucleotides: 4. This CDR3 region has 13 residues. The germline CDR1 and CDR2 sequences are WSHSY and SAAADI. Authors' processing steps: Amplification with reference gene primers provided the estimates of nucleated cell counts. The data were produced by immunoSEQ multiplex PCR, yet TCRdb's version contains in-frame clones alone and is incomplete. V and J calls plus clone size are reproduced from that table; the DNA served to infer D and trimming. Of some 180,000 clones detected, 75% to 90% appear once; the ten largest clones hold under 8%.

This clonotype was obtained from a man aged 55-75 years with acute or convalescent COVID-19. The sequenced sample consisted of peripheral blood. The V call is TRBV10-2, the J call TRBJ1-4; 8 nucleotides match TRBD1. The CDR3 coding sequence is TGCGCCAGCATGGGGACAGGCGATGAAAAACTGTTTTTT. Its translation: CASMGTGDEKLFF.